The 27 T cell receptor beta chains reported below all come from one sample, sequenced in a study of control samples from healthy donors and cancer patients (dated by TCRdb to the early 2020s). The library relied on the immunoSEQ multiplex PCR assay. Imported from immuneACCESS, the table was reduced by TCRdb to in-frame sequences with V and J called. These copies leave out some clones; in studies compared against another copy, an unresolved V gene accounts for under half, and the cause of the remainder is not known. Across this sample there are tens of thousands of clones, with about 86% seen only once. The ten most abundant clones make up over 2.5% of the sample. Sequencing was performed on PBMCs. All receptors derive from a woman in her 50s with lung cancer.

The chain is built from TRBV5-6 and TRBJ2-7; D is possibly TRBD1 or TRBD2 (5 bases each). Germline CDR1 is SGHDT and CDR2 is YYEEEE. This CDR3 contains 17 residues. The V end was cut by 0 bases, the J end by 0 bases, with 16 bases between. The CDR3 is CASSLAPGPLSSYEQYF. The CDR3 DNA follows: TGTGCCAGCAGCTTGGCCCCGGGACCGCTGAGCTCCTACGAGCAGTACTTC.

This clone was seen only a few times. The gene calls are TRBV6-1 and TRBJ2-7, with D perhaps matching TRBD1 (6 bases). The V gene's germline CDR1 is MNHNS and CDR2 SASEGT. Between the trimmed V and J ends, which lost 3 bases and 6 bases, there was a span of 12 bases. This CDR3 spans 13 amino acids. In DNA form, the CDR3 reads TGTGCCAGCAGTGAGTTACAGGGTCTCGAGCAGTACTTC. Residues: CASSELQGLEQYF.

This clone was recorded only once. Here the CDR3 reads CASSQDGRELFF. DNA for the CDR3: TGTGCCAGCAGCCAAGACGGACGGGAACTGTTTTTT. The chain carries TRBV14 and TRBJ1-4; D gene unclear. This CDR3 is 12 amino acids long. The V gene's germline CDR1 is SGHDN and CDR2 FVKESK. V shed 0 bases and J shed 12 bases, with 8 bases lying between them.

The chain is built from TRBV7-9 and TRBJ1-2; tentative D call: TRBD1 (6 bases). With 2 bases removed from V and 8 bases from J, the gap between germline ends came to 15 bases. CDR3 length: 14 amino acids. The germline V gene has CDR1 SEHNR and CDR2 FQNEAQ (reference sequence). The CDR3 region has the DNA TGTGCCAGCAGCTTAATAAGGGGGGTAGAGGGCTACACCTTC. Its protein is CASSLIRGVEGYTF.

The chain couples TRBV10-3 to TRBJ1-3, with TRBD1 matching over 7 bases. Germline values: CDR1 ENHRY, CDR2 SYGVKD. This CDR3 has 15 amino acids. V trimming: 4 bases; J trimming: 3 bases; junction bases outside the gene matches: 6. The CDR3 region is CAISVDRDFGNTIYF. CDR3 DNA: TGTGCCATCAGTGTAGACAGGGACTTTGGAAACACCATATATTTT.

This CDR3 reads CASSLLLNQETQYF. The CDR3 nucleotides read TGTGCCAGCAGCCTCCTCTTGAACCAAGAGACCCAGTACTTC. V and J are TRBV7-2 and TRBJ2-5; D unclear. The CDR3 runs 14 residues. CDR1 and CDR2 (germline): SGHTA, FQGNSA. V lost 5 bases and J lost 0, with 10 bases in between.

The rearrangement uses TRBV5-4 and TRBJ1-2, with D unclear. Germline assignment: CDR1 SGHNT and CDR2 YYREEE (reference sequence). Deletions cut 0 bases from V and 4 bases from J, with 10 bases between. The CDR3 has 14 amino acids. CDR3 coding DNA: TGTGCCAGCAGCTTGGACAGAGCCTCCTATGGCTACACCTTC. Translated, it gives CASSLDRASYGYTF.

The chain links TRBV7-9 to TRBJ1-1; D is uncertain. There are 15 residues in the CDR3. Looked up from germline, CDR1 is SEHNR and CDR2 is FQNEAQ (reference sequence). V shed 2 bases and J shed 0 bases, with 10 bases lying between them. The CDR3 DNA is TGTGCCAGCAGCTTAAGAACGCCTATGAACACTGAAGCTTTCTTT. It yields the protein CASSLRTPMNTEAFF.

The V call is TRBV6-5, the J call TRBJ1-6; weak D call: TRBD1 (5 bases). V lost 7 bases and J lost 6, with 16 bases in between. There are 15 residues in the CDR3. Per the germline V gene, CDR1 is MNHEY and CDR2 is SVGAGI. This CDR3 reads CASTGVRAGNSPLHF. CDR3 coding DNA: TGTGCCAGCACCGGAGTCAGGGCGGGTAATTCACCCCTCCACTTT.

CDR3 in amino acids: CATSDFLAGGVDNEQFF. The CDR3 region has the DNA TGTGCCACCAGTGATTTTCTAGCGGGGGGTGTCGACAATGAGCAGTTCTTC. This chain connects TRBV24-1 to TRBJ2-1, with TRBD2 matching over 11 bases. The V gene end was trimmed by 1 base and the J gene end by 5 bases; junction bases not matched to a gene: 6. The CDR3 is 17 residues long. CDR1 and CDR2 from the germline V gene are KGHDR and SFDVKD.

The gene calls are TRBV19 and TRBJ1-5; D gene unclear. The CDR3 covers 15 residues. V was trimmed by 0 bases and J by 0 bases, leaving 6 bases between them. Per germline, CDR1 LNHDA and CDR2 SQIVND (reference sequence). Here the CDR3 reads CASSIEPYSNQPQHF. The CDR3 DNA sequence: TGTGCCAGTAGTATAGAACCGTATAGCAATCAGCCCCAGCATTTT.

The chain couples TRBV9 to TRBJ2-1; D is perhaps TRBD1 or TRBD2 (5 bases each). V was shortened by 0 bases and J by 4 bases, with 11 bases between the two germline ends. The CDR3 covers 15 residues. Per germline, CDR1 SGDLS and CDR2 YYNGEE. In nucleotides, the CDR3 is TGTGCCAGCAGCGTAGACCCCTGGGGGTACAATGAGCAGTTCTTC. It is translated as CASSVDPWGYNEQFF.

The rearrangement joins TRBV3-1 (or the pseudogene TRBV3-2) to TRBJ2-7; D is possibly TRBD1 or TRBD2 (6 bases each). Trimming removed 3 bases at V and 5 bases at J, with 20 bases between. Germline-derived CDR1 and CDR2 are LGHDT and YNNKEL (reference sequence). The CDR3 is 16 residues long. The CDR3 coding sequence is TGTGCCAGCAGCCACGAAAGGGGGGCACTGATTAACGAGCAGTACTTC. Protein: CASSHERGALINEQYF.

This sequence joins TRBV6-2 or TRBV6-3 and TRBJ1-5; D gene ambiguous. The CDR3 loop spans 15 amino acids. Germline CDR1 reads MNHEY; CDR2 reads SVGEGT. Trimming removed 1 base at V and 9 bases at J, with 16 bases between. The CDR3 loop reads CASSYLQGPQGPQHF. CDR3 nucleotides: TGTGCCAGCAGTTACTTACAAGGGCCCCAAGGGCCCCAGCATTTT.

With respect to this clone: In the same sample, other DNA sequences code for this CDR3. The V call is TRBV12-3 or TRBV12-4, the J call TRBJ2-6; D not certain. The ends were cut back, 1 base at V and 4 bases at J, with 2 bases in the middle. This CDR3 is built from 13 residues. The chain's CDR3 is CASSLVGANVLTF. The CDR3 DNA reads TGTGCCAGCAGTTTAGTAGGGGCCAACGTCCTGACTTTC.

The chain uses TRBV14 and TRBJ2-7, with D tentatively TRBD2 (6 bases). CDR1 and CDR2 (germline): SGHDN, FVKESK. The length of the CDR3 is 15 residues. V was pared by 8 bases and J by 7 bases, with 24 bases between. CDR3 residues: CASARLAVSYREQYF. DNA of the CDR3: TGTGCCAGCGCCCGGTTAGCGGTTTCCTACCGAGAGCAGTACTTC.

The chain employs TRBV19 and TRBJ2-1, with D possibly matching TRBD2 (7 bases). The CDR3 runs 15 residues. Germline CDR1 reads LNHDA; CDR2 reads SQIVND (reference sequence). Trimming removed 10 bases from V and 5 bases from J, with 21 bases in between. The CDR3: CATRGGARLDNEQFF. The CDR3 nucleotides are TGTGCCACTAGAGGGGGGGCTCGTTTGGACAATGAGCAGTTCTTC.

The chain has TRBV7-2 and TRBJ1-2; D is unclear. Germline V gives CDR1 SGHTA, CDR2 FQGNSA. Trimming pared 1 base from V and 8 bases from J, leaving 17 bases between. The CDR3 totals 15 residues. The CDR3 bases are TGTGCCAGCAGCTTAGGGGTTCGGGCCGCGCGGGGCTACACCTTC. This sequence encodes CASSLGVRAARGYTF.

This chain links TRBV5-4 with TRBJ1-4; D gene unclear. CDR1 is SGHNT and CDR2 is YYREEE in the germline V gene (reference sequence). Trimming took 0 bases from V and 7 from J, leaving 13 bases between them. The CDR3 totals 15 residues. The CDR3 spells CASSLAKANGEKLFF. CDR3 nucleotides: TGTGCCAGCAGCTTGGCGAAGGCGAACGGTGAAAAACTGTTTTTT.

The DNA for the CDR3 is TGTGCCAGCAGCTTTCAGAATGAGCAGTTCTTC. Amino acid sequence: CASSFQNEQFF. The V and J genes are TRBV11-3 and TRBJ2-1; D gene uncertain. The CDR3 is 11 residues long. V shed 3 bases and J shed 7 bases, with 4 bases lying between them. The germline V gene has CDR1 SGHNT and CDR2 YENEEA.

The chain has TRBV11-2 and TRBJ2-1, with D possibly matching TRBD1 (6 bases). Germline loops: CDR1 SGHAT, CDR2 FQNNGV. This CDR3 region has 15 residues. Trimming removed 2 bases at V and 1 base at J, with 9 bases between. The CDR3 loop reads CASSLPGASYNEQFF. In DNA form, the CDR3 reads TGTGCCAGCAGCTTACCAGGGGCGTCCTACAATGAGCAGTTCTTC.

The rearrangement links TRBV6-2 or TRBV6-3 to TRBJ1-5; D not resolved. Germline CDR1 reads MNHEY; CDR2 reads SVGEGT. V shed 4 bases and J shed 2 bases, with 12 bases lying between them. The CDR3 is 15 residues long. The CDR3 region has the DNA TGTGCCAGCAGTTGGGGTGGAGGCGGCAATCAGCCCCAGCATTTT. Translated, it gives CASSWGGGGNQPQHF.

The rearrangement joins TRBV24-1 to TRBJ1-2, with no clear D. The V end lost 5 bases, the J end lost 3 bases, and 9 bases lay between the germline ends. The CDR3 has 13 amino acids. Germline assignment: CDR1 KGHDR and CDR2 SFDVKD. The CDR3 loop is CATSVTADYGYTF. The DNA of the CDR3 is TGTGCCACCAGTGTCACGGCGGACTATGGCTACACCTTC.

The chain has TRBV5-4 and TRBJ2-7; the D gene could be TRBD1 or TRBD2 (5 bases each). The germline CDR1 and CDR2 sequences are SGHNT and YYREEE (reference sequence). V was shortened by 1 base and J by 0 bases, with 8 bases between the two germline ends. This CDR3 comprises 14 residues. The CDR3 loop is CASSLRGVSYEQYF. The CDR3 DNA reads TGTGCCAGCAGCTTGAGAGGGGTCTCCTACGAGCAGTACTTC.

The CDR3 region is CASSLGPGRGEKLFF. The CDR3 DNA reads TGTGCCAGCAGCTTAGGGCCGGGGAGAGGTGAAAAACTGTTTTTT. This chain joins TRBV7-9 and TRBJ1-4; D uncertain. The CDR3 totals 15 residues. Trimming stripped 1 base from V and 7 bases from J, with 13 bases between. In germline, CDR1 is SEHNR, CDR2 FQNEAQ (reference sequence).

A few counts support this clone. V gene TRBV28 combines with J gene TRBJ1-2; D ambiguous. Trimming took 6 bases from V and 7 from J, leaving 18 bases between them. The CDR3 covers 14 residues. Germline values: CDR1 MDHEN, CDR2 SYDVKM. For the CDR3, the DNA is TGTGCCAGCAGCCTAGGGAACAGTGTGGGTGGCTACACCTTC. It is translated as CASSLGNSVGGYTF.

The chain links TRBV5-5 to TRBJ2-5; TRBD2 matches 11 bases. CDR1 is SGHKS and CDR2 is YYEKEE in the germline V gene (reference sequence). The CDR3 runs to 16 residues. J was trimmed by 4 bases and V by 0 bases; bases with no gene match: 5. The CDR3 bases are TGTGCCAGCAGCTTGGAGGTAGCGGGGGGGCGAGAGACCCAGTACTTC. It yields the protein CASSLEVAGGRETQYF.